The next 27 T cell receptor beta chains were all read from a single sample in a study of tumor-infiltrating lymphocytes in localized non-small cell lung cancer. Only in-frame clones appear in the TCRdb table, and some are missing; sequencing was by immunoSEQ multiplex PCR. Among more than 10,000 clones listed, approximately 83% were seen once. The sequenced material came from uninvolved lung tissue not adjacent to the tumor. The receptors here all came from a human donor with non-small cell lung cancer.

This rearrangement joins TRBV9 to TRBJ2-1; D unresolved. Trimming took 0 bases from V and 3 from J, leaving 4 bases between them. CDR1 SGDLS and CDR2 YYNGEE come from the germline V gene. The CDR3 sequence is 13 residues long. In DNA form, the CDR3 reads TGTGCCAGCAGCGTAGAGGGCTACAATGAGCAGTTCTTC. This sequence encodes CASSVEGYNEQFF.

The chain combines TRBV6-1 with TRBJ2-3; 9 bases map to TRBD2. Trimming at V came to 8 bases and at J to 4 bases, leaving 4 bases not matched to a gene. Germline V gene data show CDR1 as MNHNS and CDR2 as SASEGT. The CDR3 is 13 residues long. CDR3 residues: CASGTSSPDTQYF. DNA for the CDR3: TGTGCCAGCGGGACTAGCTCCCCAGATACGCAGTATTTT.

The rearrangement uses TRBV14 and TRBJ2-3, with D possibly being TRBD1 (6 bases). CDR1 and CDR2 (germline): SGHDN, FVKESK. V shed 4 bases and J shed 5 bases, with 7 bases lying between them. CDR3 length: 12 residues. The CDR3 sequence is CASSPQGDTQYF. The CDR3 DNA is TGTGCCAGCAGCCCACAGGGAGATACGCAGTATTTT.

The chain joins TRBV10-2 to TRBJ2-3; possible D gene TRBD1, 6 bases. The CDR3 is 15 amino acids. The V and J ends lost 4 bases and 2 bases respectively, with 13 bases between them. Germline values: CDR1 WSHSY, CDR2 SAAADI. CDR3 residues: CASSGWDTYTDTQYF. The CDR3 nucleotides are TGCGCCAGCAGTGGGTGGGACACATACACAGATACGCAGTATTTT.

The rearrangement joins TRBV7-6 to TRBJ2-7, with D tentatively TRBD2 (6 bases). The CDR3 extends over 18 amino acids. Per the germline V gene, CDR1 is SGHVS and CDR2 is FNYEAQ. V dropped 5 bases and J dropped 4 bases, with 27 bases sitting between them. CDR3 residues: CASSPHRPGPSGTYEQYF. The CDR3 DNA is TGTGCCAGCAGCCCACACCGACCGGGCCCCTCAGGGACTTACGAGCAGTACTTC. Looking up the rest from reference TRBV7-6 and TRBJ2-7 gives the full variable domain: GAGVSQSPRYKVTKRGQDVALRCDPISGHVSLYWYRQALGQGPEFLTYFNYEAQQDKSGLPNDRFSAERPEGSISTLTIQRTEQRDSAMYRCASSPHRPGPSGTYEQYFGPGTRLTVT.

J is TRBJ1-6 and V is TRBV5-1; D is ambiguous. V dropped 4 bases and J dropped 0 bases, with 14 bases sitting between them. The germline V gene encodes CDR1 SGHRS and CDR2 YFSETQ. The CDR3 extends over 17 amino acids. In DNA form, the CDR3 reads TGCGCCAGCAGCCCGTTGGGAGGTAGCTCCTATAATTCACCCCTCCACTTT. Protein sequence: CASSPLGGSSYNSPLHF.

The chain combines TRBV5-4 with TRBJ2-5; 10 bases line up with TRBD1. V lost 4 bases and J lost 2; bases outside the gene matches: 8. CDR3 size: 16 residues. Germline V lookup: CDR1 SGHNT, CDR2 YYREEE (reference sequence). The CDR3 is CASSGRTGGGQETQYF. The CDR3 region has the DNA TGTGCCAGCAGCGGGAGGACAGGGGGAGGGCAAGAGACCCAGTACTTC.

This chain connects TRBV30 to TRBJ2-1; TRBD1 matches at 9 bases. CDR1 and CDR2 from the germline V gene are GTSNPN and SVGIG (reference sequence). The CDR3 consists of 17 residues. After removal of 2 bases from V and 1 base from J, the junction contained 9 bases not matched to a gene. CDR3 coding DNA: TGTGCCTGGAGTTTATACAGGGGGCCTAGTTCCTACAATGAGCAGTTCTTC. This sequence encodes CAWSLYRGPSSYNEQFF. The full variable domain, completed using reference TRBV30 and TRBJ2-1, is SQTIHQWPATLVQPVGSPLSLECTVEGTSNPNLYWYRQAAGRGLQLLFYSVGIGQISSEVPQNLSASRPQDRQFILSSKKLLLSDSGFYLCAWSLYRGPSSYNEQFFGPGTRLTVL.

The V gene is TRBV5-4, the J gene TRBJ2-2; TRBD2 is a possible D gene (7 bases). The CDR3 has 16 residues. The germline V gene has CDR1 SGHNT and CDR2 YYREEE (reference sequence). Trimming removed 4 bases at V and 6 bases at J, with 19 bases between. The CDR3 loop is CASSREVQGTAGELFF. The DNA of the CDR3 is TGTGCCAGCAGCCGGGAGGTTCAGGGGACGGCCGGGGAGCTGTTTTTT.

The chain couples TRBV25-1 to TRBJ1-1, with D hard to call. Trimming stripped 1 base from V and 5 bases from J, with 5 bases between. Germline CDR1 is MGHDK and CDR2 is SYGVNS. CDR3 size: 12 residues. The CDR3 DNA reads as TGTGCCAGCAGTGAATTGGGGACTGAAGCTTTCTTT. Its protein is CASSELGTEAFF.

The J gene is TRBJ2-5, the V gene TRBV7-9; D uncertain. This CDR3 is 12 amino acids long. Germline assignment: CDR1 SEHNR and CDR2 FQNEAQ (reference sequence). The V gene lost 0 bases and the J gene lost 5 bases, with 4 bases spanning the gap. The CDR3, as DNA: TGTGCCAGCAGCTTAGCCCTTGAGACCCAGTACTTC. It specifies CASSLALETQYF.

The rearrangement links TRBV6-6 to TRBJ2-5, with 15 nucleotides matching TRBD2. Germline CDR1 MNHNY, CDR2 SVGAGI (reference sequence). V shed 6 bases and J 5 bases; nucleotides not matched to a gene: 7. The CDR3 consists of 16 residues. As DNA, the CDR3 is TGTGCCAGCAGCCCCGGACTAGCGGGAGGGGGGGAGACCCAGTACTTC. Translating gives CASSPGLAGGGETQYF.

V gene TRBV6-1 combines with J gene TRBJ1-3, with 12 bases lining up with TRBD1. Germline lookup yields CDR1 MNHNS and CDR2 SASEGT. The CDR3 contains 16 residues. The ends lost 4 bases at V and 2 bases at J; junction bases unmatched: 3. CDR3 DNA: TGTGCCAGCAGTGTCCGGGACAGGGGGCCTGGAAACACCATATATTTT. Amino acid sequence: CASSVRDRGPGNTIYF.

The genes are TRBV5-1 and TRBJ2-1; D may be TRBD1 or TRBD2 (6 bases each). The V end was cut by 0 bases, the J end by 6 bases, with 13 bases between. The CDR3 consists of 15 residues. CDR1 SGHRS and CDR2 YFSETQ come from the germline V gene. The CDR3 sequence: CASSLGVGGPNEQFF. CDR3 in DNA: TGCGCCAGCAGCTTGGGGGTAGGGGGGCCCAATGAGCAGTTCTTC.

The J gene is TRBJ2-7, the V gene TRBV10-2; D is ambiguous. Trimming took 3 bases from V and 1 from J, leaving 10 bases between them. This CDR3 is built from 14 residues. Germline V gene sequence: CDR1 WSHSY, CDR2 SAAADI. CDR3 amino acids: CASSDRSKSYEQYF. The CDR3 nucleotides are TGCGCCAGCAGTGACCGATCGAAATCCTACGAGCAGTACTTC.

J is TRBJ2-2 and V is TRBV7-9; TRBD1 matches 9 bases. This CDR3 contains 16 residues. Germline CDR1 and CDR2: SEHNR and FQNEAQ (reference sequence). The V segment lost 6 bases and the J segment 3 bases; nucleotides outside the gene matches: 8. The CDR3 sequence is CASRTGQGIDTGELFF. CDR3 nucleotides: TGTGCCAGCAGGACTGGACAGGGGATTGACACCGGGGAGCTGTTTTTT.

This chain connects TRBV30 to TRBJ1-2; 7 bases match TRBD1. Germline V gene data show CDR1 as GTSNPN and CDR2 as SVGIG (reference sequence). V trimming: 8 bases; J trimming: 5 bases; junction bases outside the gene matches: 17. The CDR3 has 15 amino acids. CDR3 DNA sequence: TGTGCCGGAAGAGGACAGGCGGCAAAAGCTTATGGCTACACCTTC. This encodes CAGRGQAAKAYGYTF.

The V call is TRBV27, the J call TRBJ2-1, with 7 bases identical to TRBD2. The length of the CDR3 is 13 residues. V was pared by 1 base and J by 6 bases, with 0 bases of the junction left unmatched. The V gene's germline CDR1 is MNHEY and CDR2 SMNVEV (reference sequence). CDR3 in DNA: TGTGCCAGCAGTTTATGGACTAGCAATGAGCAGTTCTTC. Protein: CASSLWTSNEQFF.

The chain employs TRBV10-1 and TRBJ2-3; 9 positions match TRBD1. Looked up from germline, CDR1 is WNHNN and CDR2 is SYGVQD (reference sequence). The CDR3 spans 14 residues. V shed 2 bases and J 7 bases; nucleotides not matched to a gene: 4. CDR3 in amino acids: CASSEAGTGNTQYF. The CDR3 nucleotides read TGCGCCAGCAGTGAGGCTGGGACAGGGAATACGCAGTATTTT.

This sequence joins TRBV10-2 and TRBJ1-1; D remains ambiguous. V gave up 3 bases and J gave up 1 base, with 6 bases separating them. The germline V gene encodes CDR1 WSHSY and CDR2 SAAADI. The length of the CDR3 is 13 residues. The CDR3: CASSEDRNTEAFF. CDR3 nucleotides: TGCGCCAGCAGTGAAGATCGGAACACTGAAGCTTTCTTT.

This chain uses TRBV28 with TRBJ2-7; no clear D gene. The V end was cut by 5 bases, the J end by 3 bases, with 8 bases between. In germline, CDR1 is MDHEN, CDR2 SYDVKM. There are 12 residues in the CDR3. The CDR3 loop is CASSLQHYEQYF. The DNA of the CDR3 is TGTGCCAGCAGTCTACAGCACTACGAGCAGTACTTC.

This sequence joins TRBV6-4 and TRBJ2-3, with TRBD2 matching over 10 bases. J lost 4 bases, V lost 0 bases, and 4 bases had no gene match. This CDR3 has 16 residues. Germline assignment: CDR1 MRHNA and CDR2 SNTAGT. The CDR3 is CASSDSASGSADTQYF. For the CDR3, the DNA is TGTGCCAGCAGTGACTCCGCTAGCGGGAGTGCAGATACGCAGTATTTT.

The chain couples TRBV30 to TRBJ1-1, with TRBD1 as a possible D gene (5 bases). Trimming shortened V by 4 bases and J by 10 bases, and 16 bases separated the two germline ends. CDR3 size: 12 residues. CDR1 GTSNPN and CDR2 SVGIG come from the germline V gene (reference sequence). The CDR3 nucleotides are TGTGCCTGGACTCGGGGCCTCCCCACAGCTTTCTTT. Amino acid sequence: CAWTRGLPTAFF.

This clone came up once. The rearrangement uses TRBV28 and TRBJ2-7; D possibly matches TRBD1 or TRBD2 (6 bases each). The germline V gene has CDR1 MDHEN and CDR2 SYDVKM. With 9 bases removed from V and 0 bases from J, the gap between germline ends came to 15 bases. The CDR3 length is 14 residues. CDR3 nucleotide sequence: TGTGCCAGTCGGGGGACATGGGGCTCCTACGAGCAGTACTTC. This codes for CASRGTWGSYEQYF.

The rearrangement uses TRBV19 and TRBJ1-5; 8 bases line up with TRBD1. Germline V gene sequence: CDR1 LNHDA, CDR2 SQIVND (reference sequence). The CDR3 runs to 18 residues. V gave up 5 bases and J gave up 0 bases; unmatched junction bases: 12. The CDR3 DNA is TGTGCCAGTAGTGGAAACAGGGGGGTCTCTTATAGCAATCAGCCCCAGCATTTT. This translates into CASSGNRGVSYSNQPQHF.

CDR3 in amino acids: CASSLAATGQGYEQYF. As DNA, the CDR3 is TGTGCCAGCAGCTTGGCTGCAACGGGACAGGGCTACGAGCAGTACTTC. The rearrangement uses TRBV27 and TRBJ2-7; 9 bases agree with TRBD1. V shed 6 bases, J shed 3 bases, and the junction held 12 bases outside the gene matches. This CDR3 contains 16 residues. The germline gives CDR1 MNHEY, CDR2 SMNVEV (reference sequence).

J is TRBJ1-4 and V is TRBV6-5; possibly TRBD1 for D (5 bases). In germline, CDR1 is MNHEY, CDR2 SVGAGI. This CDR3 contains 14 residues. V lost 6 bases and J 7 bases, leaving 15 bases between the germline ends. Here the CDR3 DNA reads TGTGCCAGCAGCACCGAGGCAGGGCGTGAAAAACTGTTTTTT. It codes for CASSTEAGREKLFF.